Sequencing of this TCR beta chain was carried out in a study of shared clonotypes between healthy human individuals. Note on this clone: Its antigen is undetermined.

Every donor, a Caucasian adult, lived in Nashville, Tennessee. In the study's own analysis: There were no quality scores in the junction-only immunoSEQ sequences, so filtering differed. The data were produced by immunoSEQ multiplex PCR, yet TCRdb's version contains in-frame clones alone and is incomplete. V and J calls and clone size come straight from that table; D and trimming were deduced from the DNA. Counted here are about 460,000 clones, about 74% occurring once; the ten biggest clones make up more than 10%. The CDR3 is 12 residues long. From germline, CDR1 is MDHEN and CDR2 SYDVKM. Deletions cut 7 bases from V and 0 bases from J, with 7 bases between. Study results and limitations: Sampling involved blood alone; tissue repertoires likely differ.

The V call is TRBV28, the J call TRBJ2-7, with D tentatively TRBD1 (5 bases). The sequence derives from a woman between 40 and 55 years old in good health. Some clones in this sample may be carry-over from other donors' samples. The sequenced sample consisted of PBMCs. CDR3 in DNA: TGTGCCAGCACAGGGTTCTCCTACGAGCAGTACTTC. Its translation is CASTGFSYEQYF.